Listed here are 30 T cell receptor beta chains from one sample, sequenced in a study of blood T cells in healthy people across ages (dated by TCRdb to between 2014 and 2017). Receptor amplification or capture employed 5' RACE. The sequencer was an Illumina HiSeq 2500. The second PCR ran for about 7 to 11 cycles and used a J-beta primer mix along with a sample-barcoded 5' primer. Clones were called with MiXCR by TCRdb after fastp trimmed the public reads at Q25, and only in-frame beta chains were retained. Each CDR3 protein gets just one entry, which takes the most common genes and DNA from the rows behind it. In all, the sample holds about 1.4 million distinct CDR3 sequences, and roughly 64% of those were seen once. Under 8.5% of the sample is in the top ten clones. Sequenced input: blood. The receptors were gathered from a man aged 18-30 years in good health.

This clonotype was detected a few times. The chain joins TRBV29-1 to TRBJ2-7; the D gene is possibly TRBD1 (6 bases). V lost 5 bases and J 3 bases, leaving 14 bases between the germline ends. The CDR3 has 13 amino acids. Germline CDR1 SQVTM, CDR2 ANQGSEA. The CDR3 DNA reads TGCAGCGTTTTCCGGGACACAGGCTACGAGCAGTACTTC. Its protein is CSVFRDTGYEQYF.

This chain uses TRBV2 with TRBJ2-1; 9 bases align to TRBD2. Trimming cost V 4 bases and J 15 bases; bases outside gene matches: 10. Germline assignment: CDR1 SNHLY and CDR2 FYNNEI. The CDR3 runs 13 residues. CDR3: CASSVDSSGKRFF. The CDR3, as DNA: TGTGCCAGCAGTGTCGATTCTAGCGGGAAGCGGTTCTTC.

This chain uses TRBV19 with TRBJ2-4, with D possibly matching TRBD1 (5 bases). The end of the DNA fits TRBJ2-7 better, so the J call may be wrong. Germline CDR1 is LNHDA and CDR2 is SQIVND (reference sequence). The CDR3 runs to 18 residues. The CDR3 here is CASSGWTNDHRSFYEQYF. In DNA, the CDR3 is TGTGCCAGTAGCGGCTGGACAAACGATCACCGTAGCTTCTACGAGCAGTACTTC.

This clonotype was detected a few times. CDR3 in amino acids: CASSQDRQQPQHF. CDR3 DNA: TGTGCCAGCAGCCAAGATAGACAGCAGCCCCAGCATTTT. The genes are TRBV4-2 and TRBJ1-5; D is perhaps TRBD1 (5 bases). This CDR3 has 13 amino acids. V lost 0 bases to trimming and J lost 7 bases, with 7 bases between them. The germline gives CDR1 LGHNA, CDR2 YNFKEQ.

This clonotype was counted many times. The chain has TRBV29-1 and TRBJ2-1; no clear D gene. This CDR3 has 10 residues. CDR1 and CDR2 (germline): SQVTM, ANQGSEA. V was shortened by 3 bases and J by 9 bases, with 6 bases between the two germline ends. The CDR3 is CSVEVGEQFF. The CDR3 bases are TGCAGCGTTGAGGTGGGTGAGCAGTTCTTC.

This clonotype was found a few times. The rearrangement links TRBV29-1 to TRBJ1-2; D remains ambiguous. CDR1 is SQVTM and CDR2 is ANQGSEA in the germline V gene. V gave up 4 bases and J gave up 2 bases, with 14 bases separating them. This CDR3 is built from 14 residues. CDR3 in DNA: TGCAGCGTTGTCCCGGGCCCCGGCAACTATGGCTACACCTTC. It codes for CSVVPGPGNYGYTF.

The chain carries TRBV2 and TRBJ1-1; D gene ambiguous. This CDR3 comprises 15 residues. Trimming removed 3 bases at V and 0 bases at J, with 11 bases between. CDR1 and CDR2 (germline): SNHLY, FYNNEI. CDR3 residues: CASSEDRILNTEAFF. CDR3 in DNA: TGTGCCAGCAGTGAGGACCGTATTTTGAACACTGAAGCTTTCTTT.

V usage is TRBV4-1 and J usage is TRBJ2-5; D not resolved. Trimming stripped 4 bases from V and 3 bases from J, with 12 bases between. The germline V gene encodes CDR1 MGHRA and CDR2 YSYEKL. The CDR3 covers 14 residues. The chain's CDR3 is CASSPRVAKETQYF. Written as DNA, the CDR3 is TGCGCCAGCAGCCCTCGGGTGGCCAAAGAGACCCAGTACTTC.

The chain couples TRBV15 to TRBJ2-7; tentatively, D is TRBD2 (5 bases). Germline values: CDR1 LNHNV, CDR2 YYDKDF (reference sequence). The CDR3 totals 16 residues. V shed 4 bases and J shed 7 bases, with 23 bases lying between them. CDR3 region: CATSNGRGRTYNEQYF. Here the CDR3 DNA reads TGTGCCACCAGCAATGGACGGGGTAGGACCTACAATGAGCAGTACTTC.

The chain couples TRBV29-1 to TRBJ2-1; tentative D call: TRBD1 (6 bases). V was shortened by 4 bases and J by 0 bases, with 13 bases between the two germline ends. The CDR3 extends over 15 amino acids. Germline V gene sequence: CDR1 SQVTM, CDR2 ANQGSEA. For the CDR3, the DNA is TGCAGCGTTGGTAAAGGGGGTGCCTCCTACAATGAGCAGTTCTTC. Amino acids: CSVGKGGASYNEQFF.

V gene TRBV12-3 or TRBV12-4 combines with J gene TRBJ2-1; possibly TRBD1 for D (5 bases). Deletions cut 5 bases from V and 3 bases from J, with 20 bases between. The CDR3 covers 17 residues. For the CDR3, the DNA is TGTGCCAGCAGTGGAGTCGGGCAGGGCCAATTCTACAATGAGCAGTTCTTC. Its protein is CASSGVGQGQFYNEQFF.

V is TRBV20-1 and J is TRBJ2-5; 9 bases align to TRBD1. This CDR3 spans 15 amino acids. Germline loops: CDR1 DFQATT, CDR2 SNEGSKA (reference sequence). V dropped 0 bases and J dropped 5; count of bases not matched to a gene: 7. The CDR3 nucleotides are TGCAGTGCTAGAGATTTGGACAGGGGAAGGGAGACCCAGTACTTC. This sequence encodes CSARDLDRGRETQYF.

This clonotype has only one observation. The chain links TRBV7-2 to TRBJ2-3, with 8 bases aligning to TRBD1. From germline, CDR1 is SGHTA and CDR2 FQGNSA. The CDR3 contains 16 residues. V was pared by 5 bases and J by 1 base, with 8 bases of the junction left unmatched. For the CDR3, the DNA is TGTGCCAGCAGCATATCCGGGACAGGAGGCACAGATACGCAGTATTTT. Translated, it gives CASSISGTGGTDTQYF.

CDR3 DNA sequence: TGCAGCGGAGGAAAGGGGGGGAACACTGAAGCTTTCTTT. This codes for CSGGKGGNTEAFF. J is TRBJ1-1 and V is TRBV29-1; D is possibly TRBD1 (6 bases). The CDR3 covers 13 residues. The germline V gene encodes CDR1 SQVTM and CDR2 ANQGSEA. V lost 7 bases and J 1 base, leaving 13 bases between the germline ends.

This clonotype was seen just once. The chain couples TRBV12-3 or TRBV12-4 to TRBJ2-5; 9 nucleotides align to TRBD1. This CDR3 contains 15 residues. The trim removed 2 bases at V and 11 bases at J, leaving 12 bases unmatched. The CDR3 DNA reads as TGTGCCAGCAGTTTACTGGGGACAGGGCCCTCCAAGCAGTACTTC. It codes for CASSLLGTGPSKQYF.

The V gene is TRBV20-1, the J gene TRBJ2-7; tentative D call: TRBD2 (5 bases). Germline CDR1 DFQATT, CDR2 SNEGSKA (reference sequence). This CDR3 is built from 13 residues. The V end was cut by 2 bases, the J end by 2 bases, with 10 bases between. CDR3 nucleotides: TGCAGTGCTAGAAGGACGGGGACCTACGAGCAGTACTTC. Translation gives CSARRTGTYEQYF.

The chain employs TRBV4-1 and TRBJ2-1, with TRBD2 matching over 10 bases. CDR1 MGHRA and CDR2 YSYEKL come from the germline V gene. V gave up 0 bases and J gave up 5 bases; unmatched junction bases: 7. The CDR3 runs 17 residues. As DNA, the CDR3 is TGCGCCAGCAGCCAAGACGATCTAGCGGGAGTAGACAATGAGCAGTTCTTC. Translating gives CASSQDDLAGVDNEQFF.

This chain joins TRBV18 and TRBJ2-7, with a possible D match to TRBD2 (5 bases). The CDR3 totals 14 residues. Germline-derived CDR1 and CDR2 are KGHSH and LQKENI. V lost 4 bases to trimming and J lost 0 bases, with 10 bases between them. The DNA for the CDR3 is TGTGCCAGCTCACGGGTAGAGGGCTCCTACGAGCAGTACTTC. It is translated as CASSRVEGSYEQYF.

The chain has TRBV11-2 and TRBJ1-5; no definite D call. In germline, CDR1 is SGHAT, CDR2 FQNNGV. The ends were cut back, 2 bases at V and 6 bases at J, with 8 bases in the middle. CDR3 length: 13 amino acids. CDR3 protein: CASSLLEGQPQHF. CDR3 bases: TGTGCCAGCAGCTTACTGGAGGGTCAGCCCCAGCATTTT.

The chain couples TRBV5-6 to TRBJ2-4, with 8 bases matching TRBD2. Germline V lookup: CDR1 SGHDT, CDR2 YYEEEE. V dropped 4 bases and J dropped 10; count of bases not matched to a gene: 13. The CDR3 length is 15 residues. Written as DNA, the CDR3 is TGTGCCAGCAGCCTTATACAGGGCCCGGGGGGGATTCAGTACTTC. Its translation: CASSLIQGPGGIQYF.

Here the CDR3 DNA reads TGTGCCAGCAGCGATAATCCGTACAGGTGGCGCCGGGAGACCCAGTACTTC. This translates into CASSDNPYRWRRETQYF. V gene TRBV13 combines with J gene TRBJ2-5, with D possibly being TRBD1 (5 bases). V lost 5 bases and J 5 bases, leaving 24 bases between the germline ends. From germline, CDR1 is PRHDT and CDR2 FYEKMQ (reference sequence). The length of the CDR3 is 17 residues.

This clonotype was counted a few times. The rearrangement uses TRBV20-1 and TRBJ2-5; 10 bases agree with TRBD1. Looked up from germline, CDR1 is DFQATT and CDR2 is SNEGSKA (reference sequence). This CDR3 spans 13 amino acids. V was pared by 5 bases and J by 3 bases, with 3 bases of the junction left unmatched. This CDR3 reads CSAPGTGEETQYF. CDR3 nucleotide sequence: TGCAGTGCTCCCGGGACAGGGGAAGAGACCCAGTACTTC.

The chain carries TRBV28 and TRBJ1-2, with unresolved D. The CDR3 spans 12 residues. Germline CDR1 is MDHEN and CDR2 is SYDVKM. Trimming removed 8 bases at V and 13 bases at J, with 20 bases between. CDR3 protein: CASGPDTYLFTF. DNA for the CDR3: TGTGCCAGCGGTCCCGATACGTACCTTTTCACCTTC.

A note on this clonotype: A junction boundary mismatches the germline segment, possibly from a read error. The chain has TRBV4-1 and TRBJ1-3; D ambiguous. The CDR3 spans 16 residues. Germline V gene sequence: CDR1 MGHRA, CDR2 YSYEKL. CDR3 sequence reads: CVSSQEGERFGNTIYF. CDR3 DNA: TGCGTCAGCAGCCAAGAAGGAGAGAGGTTTGGAAACACCATATATTTT.

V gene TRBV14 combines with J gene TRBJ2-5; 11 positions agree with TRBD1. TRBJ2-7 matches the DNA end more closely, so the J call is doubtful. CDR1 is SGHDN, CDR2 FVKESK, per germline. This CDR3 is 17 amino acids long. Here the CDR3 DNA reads TGTGCCAGCAGCCCGCTACACATCCGGGACAGGGGGTACGAGCAGTACTTC. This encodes CASSPLHIRDRGYEQYF.

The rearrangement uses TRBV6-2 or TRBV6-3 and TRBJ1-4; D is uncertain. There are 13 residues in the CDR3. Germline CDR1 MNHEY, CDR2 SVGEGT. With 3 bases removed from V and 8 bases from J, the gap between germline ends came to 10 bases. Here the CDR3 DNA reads TGTGCCAGCAGTTATGGCATCTACGAAAAACTGTTTTTT. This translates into CASSYGIYEKLFF.

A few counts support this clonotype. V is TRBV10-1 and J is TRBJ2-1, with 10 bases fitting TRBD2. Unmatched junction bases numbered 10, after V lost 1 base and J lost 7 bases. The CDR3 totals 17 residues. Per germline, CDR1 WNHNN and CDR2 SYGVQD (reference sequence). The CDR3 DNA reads TGCGCCAGCAGTGAGTTCCAGCGGGGGGGCCGTTGGAATGAGCAGTTCTTC. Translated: CASSEFQRGGRWNEQFF.

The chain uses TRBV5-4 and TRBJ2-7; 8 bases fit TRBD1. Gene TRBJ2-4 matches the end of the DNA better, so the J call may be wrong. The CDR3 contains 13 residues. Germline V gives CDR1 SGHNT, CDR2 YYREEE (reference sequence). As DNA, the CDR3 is TGTGCCAGTCACTTACAGGGGGAGGACATTCAGTACTTC. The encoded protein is CASHLQGEDIQYF.

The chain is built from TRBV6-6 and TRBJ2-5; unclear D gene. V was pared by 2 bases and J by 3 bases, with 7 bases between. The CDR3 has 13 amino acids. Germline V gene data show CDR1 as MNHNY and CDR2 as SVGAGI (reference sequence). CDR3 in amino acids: CASSYGSKETQYF. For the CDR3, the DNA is TGTGCCAGCAGTTACGGCAGTAAAGAGACCCAGTACTTC.

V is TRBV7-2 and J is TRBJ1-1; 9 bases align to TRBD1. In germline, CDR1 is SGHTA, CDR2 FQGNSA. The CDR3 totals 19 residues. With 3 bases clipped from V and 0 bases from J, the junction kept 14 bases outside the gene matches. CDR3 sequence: CASSFPGEQGAAMNTEAFF. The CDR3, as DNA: TGTGCCAGCAGCTTCCCTGGTGAACAGGGGGCGGCCATGAACACTGAAGCTTTCTTT.